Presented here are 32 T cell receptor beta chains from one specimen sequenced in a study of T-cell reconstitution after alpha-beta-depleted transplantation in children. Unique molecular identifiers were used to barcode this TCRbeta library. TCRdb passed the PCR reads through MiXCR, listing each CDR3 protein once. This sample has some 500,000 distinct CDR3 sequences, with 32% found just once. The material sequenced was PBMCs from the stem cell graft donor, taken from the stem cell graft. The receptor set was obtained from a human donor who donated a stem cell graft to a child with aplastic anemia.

The CDR3 sequence: CASSQEVDSYEQYF. The CDR3 DNA follows: TGTGCCAGCAGCCAAGAGGTGGACTCCTACGAGCAGTACTTC. The chain joins TRBV4-2 to TRBJ2-7, with D unclear. Germline values: CDR1 LGHNA, CDR2 YNFKEQ. The V and J ends lost 0 bases and 0 bases respectively, with 6 bases between them. This CDR3 spans 14 amino acids.

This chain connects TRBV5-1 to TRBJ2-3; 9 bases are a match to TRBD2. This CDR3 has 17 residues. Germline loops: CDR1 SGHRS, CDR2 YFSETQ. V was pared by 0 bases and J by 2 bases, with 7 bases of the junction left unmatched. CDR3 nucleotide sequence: TGCGCCAGCAGCTTGGGGGGGCTAGCGGGACCCACAGATACGCAGTATTTT. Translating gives CASSLGGLAGPTDTQYF.

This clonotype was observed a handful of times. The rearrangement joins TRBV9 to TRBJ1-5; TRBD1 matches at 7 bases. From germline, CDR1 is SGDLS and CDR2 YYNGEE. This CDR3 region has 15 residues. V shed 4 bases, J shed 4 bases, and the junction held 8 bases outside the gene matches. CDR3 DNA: TGTGCCAGCAGCCCCACAGGGGCTAGGAATCAGCCCCAGCATTTT. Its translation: CASSPTGARNQPQHF.

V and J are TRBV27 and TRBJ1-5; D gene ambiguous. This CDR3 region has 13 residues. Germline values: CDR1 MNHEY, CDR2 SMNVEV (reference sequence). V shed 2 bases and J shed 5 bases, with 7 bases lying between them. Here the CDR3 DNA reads TGTGCCAGCAGTTTAGTCATTTATCAGCCCCAGCATTTT. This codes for CASSLVIYQPQHF.

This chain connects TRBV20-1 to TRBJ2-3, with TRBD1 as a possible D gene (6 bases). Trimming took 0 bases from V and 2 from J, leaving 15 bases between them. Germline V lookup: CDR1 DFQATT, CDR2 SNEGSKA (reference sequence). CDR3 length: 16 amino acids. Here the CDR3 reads CSARDYQGMVTDTQYF. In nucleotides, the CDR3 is TGCAGTGCTAGAGATTATCAGGGGATGGTCACAGATACGCAGTATTTT.

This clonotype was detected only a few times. The CDR3 spells CASSPETRGEQFF. CDR3 DNA: TGTGCCAGCAGCCCCGAGACACGCGGGGAGCAGTTCTTC. This rearrangement joins TRBV9 to TRBJ2-1, with D possibly matching TRBD2 (5 bases). The CDR3 is made up of 13 amino acids. CDR1 is SGDLS, CDR2 YYNGEE, per germline. V dropped 4 bases and J dropped 10 bases, with 15 bases sitting between them.

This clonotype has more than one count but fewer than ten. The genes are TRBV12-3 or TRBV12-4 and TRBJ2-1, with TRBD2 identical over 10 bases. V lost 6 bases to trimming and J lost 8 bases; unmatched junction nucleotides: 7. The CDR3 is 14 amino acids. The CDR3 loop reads CASSLSGRVDEQFF. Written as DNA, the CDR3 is TGTGCCAGCAGCCTGAGCGGGAGGGTTGATGAGCAGTTCTTC.

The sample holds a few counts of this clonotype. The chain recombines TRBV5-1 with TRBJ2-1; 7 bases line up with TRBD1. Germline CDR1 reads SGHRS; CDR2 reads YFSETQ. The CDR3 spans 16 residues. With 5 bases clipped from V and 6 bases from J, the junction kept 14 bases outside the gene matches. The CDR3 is CASRSPRYRGFNEQFF. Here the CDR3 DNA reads TGCGCCAGCAGATCACCCCGATACAGGGGCTTCAATGAGCAGTTCTTC.

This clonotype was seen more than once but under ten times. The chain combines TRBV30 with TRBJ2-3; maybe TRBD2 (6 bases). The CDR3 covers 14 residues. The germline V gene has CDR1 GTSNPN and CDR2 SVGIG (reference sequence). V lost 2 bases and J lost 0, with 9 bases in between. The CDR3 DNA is TGTGCCTGGAGTCTTGGAGGGAGCACAGATACGCAGTATTTT. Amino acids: CAWSLGGSTDTQYF.

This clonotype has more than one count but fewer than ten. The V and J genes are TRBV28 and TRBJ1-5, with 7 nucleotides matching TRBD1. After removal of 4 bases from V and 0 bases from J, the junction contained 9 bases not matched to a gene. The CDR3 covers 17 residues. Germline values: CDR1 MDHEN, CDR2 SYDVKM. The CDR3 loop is CASSSSRDRFSNQPQHF. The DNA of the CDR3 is TGTGCCAGCAGTTCCTCCCGGGACAGATTTAGCAATCAGCCCCAGCATTTT.

The CDR3 sequence: CATSGGQGKAFF. The CDR3 DNA follows: TGTGCCACCAGCGGGGGACAGGGGAAAGCTTTCTTT. The chain joins TRBV15 to TRBJ1-1; 10 bases map to TRBD1. Germline V CDR1 and CDR2: LNHNV, YYDKDF (reference sequence). The J segment lost 9 bases and the V segment lost 5 bases, leaving 3 bases of the junction unmatched. The CDR3 consists of 12 residues.

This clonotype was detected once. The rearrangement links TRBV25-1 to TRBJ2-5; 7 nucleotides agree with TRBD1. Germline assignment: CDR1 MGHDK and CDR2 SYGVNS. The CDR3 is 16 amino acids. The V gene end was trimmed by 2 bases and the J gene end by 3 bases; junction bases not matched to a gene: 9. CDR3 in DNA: TGTGCCAGCAGTGAACATACAGGGGCCACCGAAGAGACCCAGTACTTC. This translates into CASSEHTGATEETQYF.

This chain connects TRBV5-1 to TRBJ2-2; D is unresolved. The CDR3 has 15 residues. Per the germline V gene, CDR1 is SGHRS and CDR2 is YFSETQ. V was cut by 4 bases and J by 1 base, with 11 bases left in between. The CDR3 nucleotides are TGCGCCAGCAGCCCGAGCCCCCGGAACACCGGGGAGCTGTTTTTT. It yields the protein CASSPSPRNTGELFF.

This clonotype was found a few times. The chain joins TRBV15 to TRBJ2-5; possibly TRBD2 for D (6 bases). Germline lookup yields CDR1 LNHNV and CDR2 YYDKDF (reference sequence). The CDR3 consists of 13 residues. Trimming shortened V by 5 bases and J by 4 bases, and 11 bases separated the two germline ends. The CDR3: CATSGGLVETQYF. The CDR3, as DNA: TGTGCCACCAGCGGGGGACTGGTAGAGACCCAGTACTTC.

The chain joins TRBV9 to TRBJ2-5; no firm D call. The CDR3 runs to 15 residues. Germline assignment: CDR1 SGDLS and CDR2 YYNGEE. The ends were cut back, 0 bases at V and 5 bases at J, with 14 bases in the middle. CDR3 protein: CASSVGVPRQETQYF. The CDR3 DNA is TGTGCCAGCAGCGTAGGCGTCCCCCGTCAGGAGACCCAGTACTTC.

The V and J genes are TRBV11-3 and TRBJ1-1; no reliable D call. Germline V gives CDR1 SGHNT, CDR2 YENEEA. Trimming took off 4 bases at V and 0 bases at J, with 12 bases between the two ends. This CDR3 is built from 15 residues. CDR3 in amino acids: CASSSYDGMNTEAFF. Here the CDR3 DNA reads TGTGCCAGCAGCTCATACGACGGTATGAACACTGAAGCTTTCTTT.

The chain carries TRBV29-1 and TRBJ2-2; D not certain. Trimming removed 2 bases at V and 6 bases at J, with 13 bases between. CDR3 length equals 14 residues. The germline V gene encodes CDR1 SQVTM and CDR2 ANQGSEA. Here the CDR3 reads CSVEFGFAAGELFF. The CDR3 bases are TGCAGCGTTGAATTTGGGTTTGCCGCCGGGGAGCTGTTTTTT.

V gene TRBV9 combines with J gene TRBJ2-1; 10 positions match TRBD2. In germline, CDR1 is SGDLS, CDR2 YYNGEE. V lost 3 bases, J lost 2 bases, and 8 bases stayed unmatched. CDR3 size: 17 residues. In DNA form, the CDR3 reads TGTGCCAGCAGCGAGGGGACTAGCGACCATCCCTACAATGAGCAGTTCTTC. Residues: CASSEGTSDHPYNEQFF.

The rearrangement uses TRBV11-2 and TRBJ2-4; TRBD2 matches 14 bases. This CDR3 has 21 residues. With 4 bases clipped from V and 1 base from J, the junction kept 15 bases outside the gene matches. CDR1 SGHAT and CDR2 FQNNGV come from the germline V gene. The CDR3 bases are TGTGCCAGCAGCTCGGGGGGGATGACTAGCGGGAGGGCCAGGGCCAAAAACATTCAGTACTTC. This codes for CASSSGGMTSGRARAKNIQYF.

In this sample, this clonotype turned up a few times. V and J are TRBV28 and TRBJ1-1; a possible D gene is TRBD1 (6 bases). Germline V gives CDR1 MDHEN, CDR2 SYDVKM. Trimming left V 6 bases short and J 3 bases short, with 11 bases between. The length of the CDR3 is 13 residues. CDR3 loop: CASRDTGYTEAFF. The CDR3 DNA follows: TGTGCCAGCAGGGACACAGGGTACACTGAAGCTTTCTTT.

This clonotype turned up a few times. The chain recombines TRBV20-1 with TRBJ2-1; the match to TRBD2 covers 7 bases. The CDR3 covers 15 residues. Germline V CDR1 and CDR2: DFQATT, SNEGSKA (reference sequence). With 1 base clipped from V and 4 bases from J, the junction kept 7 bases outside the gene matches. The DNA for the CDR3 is TGCAGTGCTAGAGCGGGAGGATTGAATTACAATGAGCAGTTCTTC. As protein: CSARAGGLNYNEQFF.

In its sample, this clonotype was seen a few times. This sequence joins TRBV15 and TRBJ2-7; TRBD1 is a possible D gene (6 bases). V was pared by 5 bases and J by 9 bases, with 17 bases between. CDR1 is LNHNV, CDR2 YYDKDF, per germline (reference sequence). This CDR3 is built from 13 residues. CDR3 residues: CATSLDRKAGQYF. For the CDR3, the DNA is TGTGCCACCAGCCTAGACAGGAAGGCTGGGCAGTACTTC.

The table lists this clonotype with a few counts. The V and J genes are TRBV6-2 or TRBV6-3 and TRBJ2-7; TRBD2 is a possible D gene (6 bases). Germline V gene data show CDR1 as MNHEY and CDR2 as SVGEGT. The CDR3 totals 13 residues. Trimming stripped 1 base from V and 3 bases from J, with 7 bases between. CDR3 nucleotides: TGTGCCAGCAGTTACTACGGGAGCTACGAGCAGTACGTC. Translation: CASSYYGSYEQYV.

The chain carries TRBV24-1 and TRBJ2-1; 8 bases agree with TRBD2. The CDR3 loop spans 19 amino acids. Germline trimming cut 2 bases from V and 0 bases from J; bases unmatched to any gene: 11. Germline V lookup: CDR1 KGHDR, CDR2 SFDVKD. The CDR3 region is CATSDSLGGRPNSYNEQFF. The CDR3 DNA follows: TGTGCCACCAGTGATTCTCTTGGCGGGAGGCCCAACTCCTACAATGAGCAGTTCTTC.

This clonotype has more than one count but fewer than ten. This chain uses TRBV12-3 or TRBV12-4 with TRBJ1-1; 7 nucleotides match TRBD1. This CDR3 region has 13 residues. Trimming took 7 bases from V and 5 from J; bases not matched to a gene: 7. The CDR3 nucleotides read TGTGCCAGCACCCTTAACAGGGGTACTGAAGCTTTCTTT. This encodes CASTLNRGTEAFF.

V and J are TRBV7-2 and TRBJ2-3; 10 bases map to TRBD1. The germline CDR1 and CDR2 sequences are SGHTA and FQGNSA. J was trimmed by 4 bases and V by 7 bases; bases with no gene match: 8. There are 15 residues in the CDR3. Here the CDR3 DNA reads TGTGCCAGCACCATGCGGGACAGGGGCGCAGATACGCAGTATTTT. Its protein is CASTMRDRGADTQYF.

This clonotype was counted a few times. The CDR3 region has the DNA TGTGCCATCAGTCCTGAGATACTAAATATTTACTCCTACAATGAGCAGTTCTTC. As protein: CAISPEILNIYSYNEQFF. V and J are TRBV10-3 and TRBJ2-1; no firm D call. Per germline, CDR1 ENHRY and CDR2 SYGVKD. V shed 5 bases and J shed 0 bases, with 20 bases lying between them. CDR3 size: 18 residues.

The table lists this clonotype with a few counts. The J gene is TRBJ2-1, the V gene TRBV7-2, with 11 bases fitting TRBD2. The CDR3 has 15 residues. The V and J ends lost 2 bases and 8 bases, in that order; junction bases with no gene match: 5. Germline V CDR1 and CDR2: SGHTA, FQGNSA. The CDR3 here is CASSLFSGRGDEQFF. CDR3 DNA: TGTGCCAGCAGCTTATTTAGCGGGAGGGGTGATGAGCAGTTCTTC.

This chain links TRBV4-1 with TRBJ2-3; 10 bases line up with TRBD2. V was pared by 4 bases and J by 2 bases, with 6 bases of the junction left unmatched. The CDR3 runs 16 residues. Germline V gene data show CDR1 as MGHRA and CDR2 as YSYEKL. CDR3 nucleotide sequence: TGCGCCAGCAGCCCTTTAGCGGGAGGCCACACAGATACGCAGTATTTT. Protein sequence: CASSPLAGGHTDTQYF.

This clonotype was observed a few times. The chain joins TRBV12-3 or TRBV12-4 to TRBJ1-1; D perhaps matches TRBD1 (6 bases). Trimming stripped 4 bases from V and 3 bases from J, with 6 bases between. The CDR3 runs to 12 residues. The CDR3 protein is CASSSGDTEAFF. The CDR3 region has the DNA TGTGCCAGCAGTTCAGGGGACACTGAAGCTTTCTTT.

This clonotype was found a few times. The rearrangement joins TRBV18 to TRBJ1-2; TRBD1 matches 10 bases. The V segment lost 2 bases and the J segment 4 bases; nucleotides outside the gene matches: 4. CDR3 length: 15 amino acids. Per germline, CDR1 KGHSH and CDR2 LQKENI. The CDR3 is CASSPEGQGLYGYTF. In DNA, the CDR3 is TGTGCCAGCTCACCAGAGGGACAGGGGCTCTATGGCTACACCTTC.

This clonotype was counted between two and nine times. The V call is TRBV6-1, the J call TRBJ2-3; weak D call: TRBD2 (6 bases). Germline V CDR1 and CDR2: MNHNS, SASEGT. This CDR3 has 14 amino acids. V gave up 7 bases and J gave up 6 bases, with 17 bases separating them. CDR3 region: CASMGTPTVDTQYF. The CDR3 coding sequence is TGTGCCAGCATGGGGACTCCGACCGTCGATACGCAGTATTTT.